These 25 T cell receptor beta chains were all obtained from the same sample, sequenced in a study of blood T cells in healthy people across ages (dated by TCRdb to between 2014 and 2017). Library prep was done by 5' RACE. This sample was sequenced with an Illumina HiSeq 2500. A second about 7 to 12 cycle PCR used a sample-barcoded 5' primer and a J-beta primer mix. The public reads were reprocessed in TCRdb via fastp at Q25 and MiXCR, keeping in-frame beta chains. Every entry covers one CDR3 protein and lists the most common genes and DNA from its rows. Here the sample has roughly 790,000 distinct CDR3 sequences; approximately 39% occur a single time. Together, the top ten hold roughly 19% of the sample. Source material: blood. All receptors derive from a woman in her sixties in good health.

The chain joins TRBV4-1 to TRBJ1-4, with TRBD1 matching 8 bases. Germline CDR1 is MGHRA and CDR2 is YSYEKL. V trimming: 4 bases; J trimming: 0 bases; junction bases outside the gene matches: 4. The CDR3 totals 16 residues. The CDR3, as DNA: TGCGCCAGCAGCCGGGACAGGTTACCAACTAATGAAAAACTGTTTTTT. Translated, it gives CASSRDRLPTNEKLFF.

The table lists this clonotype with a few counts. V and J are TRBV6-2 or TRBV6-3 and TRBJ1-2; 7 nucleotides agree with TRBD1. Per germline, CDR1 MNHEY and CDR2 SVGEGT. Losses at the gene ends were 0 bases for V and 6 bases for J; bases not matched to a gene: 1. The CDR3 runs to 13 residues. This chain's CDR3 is CASSYSTGNGYTF. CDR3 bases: TGTGCCAGCAGTTACTCGACAGGGAATGGCTACACCTTC.

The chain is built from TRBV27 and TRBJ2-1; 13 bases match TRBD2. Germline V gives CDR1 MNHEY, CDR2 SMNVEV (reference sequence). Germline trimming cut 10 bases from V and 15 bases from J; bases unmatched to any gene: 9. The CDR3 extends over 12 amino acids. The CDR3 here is CAIGTSGVHPFF. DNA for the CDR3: TGTGCCATCGGGACTAGCGGGGTCCACCCGTTCTTC.

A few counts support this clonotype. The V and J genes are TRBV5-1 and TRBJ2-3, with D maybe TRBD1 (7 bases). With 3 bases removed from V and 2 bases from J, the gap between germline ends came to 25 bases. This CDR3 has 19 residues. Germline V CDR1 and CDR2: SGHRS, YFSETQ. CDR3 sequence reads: CASSWGAFTGAQATDTQYF. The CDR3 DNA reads TGCGCCAGCAGCTGGGGGGCTTTTACAGGGGCCCAGGCCACAGATACGCAGTATTTT.

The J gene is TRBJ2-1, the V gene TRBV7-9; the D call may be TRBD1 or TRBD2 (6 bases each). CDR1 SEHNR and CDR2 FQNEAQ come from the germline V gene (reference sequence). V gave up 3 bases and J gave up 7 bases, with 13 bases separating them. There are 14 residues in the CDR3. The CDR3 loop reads CASSFIGGGNEQFF. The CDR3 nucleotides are TGTGCCAGCAGCTTCATTGGAGGGGGGAATGAGCAGTTCTTC.

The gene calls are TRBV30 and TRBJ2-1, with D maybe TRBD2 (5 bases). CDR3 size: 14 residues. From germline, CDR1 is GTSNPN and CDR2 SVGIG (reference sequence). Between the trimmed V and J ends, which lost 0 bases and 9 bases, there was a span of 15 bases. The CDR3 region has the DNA TGTGCCTGGAGTGTTACTAGAACGTTGGTTGAGCAGTTCTTC. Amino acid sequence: CAWSVTRTLVEQFF. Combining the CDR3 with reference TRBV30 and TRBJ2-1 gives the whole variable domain SQTIHQWPATLVQPVGSPLSLECTVEGTSNPNLYWYRQAAGRGLQLLFYSVGIGQISSEVPQNLSASRPQDRQFILSSKKLLLSDSGFYLCAWSVTRTLVEQFFGPGTRLTVL.

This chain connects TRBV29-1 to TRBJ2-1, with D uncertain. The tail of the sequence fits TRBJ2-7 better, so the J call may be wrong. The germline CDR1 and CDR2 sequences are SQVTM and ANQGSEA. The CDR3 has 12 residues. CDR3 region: CSPITGNNEQYF. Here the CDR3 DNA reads TGCAGCCCCATAACCGGAAACAATGAGCAGTACTTC.

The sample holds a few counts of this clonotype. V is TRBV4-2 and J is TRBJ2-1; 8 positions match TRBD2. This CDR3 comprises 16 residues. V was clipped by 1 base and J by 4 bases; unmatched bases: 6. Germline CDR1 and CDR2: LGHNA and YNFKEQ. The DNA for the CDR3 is TGTGCCAGCAGCCAAGGGTCCAGCGGGGGTTACAATGAGCAGTTCTTC. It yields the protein CASSQGSSGGYNEQFF.

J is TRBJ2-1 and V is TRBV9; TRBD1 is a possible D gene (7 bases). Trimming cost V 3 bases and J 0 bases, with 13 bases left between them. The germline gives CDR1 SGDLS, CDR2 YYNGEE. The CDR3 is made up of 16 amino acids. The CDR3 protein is CASSARQGLSYNEQFF. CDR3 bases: TGTGCCAGCAGCGCCCGACAGGGACTCTCCTACAATGAGCAGTTCTTC.

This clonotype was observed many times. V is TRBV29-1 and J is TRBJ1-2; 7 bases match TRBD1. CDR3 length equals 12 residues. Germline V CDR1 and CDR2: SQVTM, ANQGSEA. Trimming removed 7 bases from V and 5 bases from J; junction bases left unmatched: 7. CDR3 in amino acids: CSATDREYGYTF. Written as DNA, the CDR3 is TGCAGCGCCACAGACAGGGAGTATGGCTACACCTTC.

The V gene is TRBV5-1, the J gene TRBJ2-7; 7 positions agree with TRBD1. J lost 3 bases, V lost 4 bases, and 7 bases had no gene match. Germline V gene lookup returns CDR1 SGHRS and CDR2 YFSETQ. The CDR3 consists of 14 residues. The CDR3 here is CASSLTGFVYEQYF. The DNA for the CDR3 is TGCGCCAGCAGCCTGACAGGGTTCGTCTACGAGCAGTACTTC.

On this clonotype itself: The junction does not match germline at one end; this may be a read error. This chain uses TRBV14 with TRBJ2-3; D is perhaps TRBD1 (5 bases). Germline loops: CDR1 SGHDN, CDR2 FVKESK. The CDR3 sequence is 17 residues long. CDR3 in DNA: TGTGCCAGCAGCCAAGATAGGGGCCTTCCGTTGATGAATACGCGGTATTTT. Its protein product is CASSQDRGLPLMNTRYF.

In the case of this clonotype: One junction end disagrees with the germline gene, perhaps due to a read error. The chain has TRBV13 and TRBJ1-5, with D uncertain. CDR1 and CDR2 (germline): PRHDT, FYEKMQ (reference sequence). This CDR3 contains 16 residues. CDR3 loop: CAGSLGLGPVSQPQHF. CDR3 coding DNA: TGTGCCGGCAGCTTAGGCCTCGGGCCCGTAAGTCAGCCCCAGCATTTT.

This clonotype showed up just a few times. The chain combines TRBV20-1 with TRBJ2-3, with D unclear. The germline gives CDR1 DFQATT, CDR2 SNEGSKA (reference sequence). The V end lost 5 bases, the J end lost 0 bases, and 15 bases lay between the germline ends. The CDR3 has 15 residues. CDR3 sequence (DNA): TGCAGTGCTTCCGGTACCAGGTCTAGCACAGATACGCAGTATTTT. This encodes CSASGTRSSTDTQYF.

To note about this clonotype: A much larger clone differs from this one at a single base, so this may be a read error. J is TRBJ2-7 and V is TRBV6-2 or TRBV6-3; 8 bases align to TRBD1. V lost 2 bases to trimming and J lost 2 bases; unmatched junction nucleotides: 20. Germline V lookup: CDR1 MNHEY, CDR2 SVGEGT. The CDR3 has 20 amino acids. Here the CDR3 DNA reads TGTGCCAGCAGTTACGTAGTACAGGGCAGGGGGCTCCAACCGGCCTACGAGCAGTACTTC. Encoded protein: CASSYVVQGRGLQPAYEQYF.

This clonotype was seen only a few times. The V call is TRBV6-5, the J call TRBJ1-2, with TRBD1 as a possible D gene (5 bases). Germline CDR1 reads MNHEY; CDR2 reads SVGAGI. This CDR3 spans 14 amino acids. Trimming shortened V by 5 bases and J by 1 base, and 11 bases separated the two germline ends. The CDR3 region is CASSPRGVNYGYTF. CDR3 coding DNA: TGTGCCAGCAGTCCCCGGGGGGTTAACTATGGCTACACCTTC.

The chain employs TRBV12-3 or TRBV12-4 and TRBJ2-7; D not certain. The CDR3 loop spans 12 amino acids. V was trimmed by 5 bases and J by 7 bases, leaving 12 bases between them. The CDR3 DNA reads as TGTGCCAGCAGTGAACATGGTAGTGAGCAGTACTTC. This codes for CASSEHGSEQYF.

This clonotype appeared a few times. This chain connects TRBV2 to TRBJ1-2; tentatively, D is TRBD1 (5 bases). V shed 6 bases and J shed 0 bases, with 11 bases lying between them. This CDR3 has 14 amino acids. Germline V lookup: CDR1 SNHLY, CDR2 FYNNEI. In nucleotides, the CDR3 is TGTGCCAGCAGGACGGAACAGGCTAACTATGGCTACACCTTC. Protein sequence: CASRTEQANYGYTF.

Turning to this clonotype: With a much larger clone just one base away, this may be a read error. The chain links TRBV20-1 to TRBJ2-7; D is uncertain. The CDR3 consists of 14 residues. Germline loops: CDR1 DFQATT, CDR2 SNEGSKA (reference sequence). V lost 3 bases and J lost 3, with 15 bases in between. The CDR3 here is CSASTPTIGYEQYF. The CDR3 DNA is TGCAGTGCTAGTACGCCTACCATAGGCTACGAGCAGTACTTC.

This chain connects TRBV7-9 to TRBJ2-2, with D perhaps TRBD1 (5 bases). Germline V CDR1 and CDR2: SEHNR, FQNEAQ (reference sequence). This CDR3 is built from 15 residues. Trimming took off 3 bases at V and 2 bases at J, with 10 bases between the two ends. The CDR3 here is CASSFAGLNTGELFF. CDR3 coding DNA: TGTGCCAGCAGCTTTGCAGGGTTAAACACCGGGGAGCTGTTTTTT.

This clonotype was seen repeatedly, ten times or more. CDR3 loop: CSVTRGVGYEQYF. The DNA of the CDR3 is TGCAGCGTTACGCGGGGGGTTGGCTACGAGCAGTACTTC. V gene TRBV29-1 combines with J gene TRBJ2-7; 8 bases align to TRBD2. The germline CDR1 and CDR2 sequences are SQVTM and ANQGSEA. J was trimmed by 3 bases and V by 5 bases; bases with no gene match: 6. This CDR3 contains 13 residues.

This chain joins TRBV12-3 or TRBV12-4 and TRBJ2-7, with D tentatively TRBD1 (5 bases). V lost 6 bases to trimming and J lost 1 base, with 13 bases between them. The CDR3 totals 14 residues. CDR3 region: CASSPRARSYEQYF. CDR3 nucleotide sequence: TGTGCCAGCAGCCCCAGGGCAAGATCCTACGAGCAGTACTTC.

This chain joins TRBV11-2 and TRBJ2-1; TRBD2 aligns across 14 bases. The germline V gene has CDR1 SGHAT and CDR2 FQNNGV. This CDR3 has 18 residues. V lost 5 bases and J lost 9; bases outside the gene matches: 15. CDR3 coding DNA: TGTGCCAGCAGCGTCTTCTCCGGGACTAGCGGGGGCGGGGGTGAGCAGTTCTTC. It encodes CASSVFSGTSGGGGEQFF.

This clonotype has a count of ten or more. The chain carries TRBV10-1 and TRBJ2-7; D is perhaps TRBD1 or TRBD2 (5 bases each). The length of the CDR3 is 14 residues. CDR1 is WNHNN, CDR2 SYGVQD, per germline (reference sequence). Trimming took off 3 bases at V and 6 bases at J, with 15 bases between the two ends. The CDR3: CASSDSFPRGEQYF. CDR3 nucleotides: TGCGCCAGCAGTGATAGTTTCCCGAGGGGCGAGCAGTACTTC.

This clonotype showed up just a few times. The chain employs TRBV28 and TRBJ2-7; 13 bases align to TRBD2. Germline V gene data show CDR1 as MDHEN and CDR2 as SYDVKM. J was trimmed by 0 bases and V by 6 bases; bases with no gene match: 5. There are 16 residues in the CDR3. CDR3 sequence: CASRSRLAGGSYEQYF. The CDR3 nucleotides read TGTGCCAGCAGGTCCCGACTAGCGGGAGGCTCCTACGAGCAGTACTTC.